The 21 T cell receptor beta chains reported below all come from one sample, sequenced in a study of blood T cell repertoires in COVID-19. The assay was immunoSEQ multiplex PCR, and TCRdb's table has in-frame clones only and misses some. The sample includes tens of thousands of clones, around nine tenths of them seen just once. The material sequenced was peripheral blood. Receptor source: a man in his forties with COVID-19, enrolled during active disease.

The CDR3 loop reads CAISESMVRTEAFF. In DNA form, the CDR3 reads TGTGCCATCAGTGAGTCTATGGTTCGGACTGAAGCTTTCTTT. This sequence joins TRBV10-3 and TRBJ1-1; the D is unclear. The V end was cut by 0 bases, the J end by 5 bases, with 10 bases between. The germline CDR1 and CDR2 sequences are ENHRY and SYGVKD. CDR3 length: 14 amino acids.

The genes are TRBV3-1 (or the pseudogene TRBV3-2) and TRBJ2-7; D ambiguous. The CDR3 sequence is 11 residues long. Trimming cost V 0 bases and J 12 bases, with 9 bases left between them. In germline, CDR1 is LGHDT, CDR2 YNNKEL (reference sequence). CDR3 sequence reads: CASSQDGPVYF. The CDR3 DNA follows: TGTGCCAGCAGCCAAGATGGCCCCGTGTACTTC.

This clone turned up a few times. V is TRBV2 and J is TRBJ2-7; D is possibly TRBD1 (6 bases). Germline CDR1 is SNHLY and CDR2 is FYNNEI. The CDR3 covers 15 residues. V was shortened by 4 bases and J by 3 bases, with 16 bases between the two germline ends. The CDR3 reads CASSGEGVGNYEQYF. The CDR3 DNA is TGTGCCAGCAGTGGCGAGGGGGTCGGGAACTACGAGCAGTACTTC.

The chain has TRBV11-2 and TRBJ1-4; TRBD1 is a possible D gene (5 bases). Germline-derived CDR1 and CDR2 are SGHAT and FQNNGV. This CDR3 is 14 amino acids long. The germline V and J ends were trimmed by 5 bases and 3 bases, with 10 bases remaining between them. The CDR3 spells CASSDDRSNEKLFF. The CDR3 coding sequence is TGTGCCAGCAGCGATGACAGATCTAATGAAAAACTGTTTTTT.

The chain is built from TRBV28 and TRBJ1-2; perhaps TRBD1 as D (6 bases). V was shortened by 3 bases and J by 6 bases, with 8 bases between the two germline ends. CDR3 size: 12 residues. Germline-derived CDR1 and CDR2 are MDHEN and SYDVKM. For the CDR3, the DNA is TGTGCCAGCAGTTTTAGGGGGAATGGCTACACCTTC. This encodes CASSFRGNGYTF.

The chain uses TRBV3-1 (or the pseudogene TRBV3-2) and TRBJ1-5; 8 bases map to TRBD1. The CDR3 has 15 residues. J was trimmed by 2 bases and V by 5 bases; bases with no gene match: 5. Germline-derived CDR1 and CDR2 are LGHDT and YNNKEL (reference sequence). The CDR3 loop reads CASSLQGGGNQPQHF. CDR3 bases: TGTGCCAGCAGCTTACAGGGGGGCGGCAATCAGCCCCAGCATTTT.

CDR3 region: CASSIVAAGAGYNEQFF. CDR3 bases: TGTGCCAGTAGTATAGTTGCAGCGGGAGCGGGCTACAATGAGCAGTTCTTC. V and J are TRBV19 and TRBJ2-1, with TRBD2 matching over 8 bases. The CDR3 loop spans 17 amino acids. V shed 1 base and J 3 bases; nucleotides not matched to a gene: 8. The germline V gene encodes CDR1 LNHDA and CDR2 SQIVND (reference sequence).

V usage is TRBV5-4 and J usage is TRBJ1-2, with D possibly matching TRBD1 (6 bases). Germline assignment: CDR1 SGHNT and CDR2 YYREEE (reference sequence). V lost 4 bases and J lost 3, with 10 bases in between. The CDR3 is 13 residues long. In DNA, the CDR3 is TGTGCCAGCAGCCCTGGACAGCACTATGGCTACACCTTC. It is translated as CASSPGQHYGYTF.

The CDR3 sequence is CASSSAPDRVNYGYTF. The CDR3, as DNA: TGTGCCAGTAGTAGCGCCCCGGACAGGGTGAACTATGGCTACACCTTC. The J gene is TRBJ1-2, the V gene TRBV19; TRBD1 matches 8 bases. The CDR3 sequence is 16 residues long. CDR1 and CDR2 from the germline V gene are LNHDA and SQIVND (reference sequence). Trimming cost V 4 bases and J 2 bases; bases outside gene matches: 9. Combining the CDR3 with reference TRBV19 and TRBJ1-2 gives the whole variable domain DGGITQSPKYLFRKEGQNVTLSCEQNLNHDAMYWYRQDPGQGLRLIYYSQIVNDFQKGDIAEGYSVSREKKESFPLTVTSAQKNPTAFYLCASSSAPDRVNYGYTFGSGTRLTVV.

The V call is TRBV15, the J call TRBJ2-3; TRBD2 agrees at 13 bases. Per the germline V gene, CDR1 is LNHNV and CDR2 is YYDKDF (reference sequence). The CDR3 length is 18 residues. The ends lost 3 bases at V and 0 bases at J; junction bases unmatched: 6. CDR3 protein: CATSRDSGLAGSTDTQYF. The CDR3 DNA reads TGTGCCACCAGCAGGGATTCGGGACTAGCGGGAAGCACAGATACGCAGTATTTT.

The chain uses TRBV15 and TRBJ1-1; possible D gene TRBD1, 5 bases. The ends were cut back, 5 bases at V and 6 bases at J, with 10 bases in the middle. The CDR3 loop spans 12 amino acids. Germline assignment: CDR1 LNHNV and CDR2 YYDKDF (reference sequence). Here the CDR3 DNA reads TGTGCCACCAGCTCTGGCAGGGCTGAAGCTTTCTTT. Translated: CATSSGRAEAFF.

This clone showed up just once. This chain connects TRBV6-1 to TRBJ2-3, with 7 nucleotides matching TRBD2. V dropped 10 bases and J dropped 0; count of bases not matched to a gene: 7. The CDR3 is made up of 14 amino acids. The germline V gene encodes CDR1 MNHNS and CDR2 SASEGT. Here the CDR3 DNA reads TGTGCCACCAGGGAGGGGCCTAGCACAGATACGCAGTATTTT. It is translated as CATREGPSTDTQYF.

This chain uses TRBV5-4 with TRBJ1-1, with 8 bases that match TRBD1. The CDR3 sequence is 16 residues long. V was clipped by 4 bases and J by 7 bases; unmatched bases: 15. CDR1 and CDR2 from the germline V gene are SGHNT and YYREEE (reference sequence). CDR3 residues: CASSRSGTGNPVEAFF. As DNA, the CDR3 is TGTGCCAGCAGCCGATCCGGGACAGGAAACCCGGTTGAAGCTTTCTTT.

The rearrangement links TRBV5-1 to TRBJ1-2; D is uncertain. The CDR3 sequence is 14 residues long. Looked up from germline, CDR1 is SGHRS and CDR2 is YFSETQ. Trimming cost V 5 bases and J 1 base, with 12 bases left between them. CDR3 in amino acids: CASSGSGGNYGYTF. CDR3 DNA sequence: TGCGCCAGCAGTGGTAGCGGAGGTAACTATGGCTACACCTTC.

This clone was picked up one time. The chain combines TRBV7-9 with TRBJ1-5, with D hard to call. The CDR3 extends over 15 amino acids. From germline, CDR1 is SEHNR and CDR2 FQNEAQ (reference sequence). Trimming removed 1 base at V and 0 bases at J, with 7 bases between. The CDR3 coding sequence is TGTGCCAGCAGCTTAGGAGGCGCTAGCAATCAGCCCCAGCATTTT. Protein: CASSLGGASNQPQHF. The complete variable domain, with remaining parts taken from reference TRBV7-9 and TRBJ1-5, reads DTGVSQNPRHKITKRGQNVTFRCDPISEHNRLYWYRQTLGQGPEFLTYFQNEAQLEKSRLLSDRFSAERPKGSFSTLEIQRTEQGDSAMYLCASSLGGASNQPQHFGDGTRLSIL.

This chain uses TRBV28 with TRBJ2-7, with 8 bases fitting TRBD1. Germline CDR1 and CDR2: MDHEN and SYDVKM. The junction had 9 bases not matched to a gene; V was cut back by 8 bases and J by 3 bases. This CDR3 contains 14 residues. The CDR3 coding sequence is TGTGCCAGCTCCCCGGGACAGGCAATCTACGAGCAGTACTTC. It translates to CASSPGQAIYEQYF.

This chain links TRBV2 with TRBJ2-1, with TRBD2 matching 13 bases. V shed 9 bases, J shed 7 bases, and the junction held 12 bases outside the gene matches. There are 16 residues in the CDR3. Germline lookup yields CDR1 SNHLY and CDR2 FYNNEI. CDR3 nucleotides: TGTGCCAGTTTCCCGTCGGGACTAGCGGGACCTAATGAGCAGTTCTTC. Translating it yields CASFPSGLAGPNEQFF. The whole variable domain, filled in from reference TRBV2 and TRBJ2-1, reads EPEVTQTPSHQVTQMGQEVILRCVPISNHLYFYWYRQILGQKVEFLVSFYNNEISEKSEIFDDQFSVERPDGSNFTLKIRSTKLEDSAMYFCASFPSGLAGPNEQFFGPGTRLTVL.

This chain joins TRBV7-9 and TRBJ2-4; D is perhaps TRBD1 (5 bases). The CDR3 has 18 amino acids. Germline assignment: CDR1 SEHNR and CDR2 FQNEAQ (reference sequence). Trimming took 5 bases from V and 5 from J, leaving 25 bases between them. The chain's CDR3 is CASSRRTSGDPPQNIQYF. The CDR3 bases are TGTGCCAGCAGCCGAAGGACATCGGGTGATCCGCCCCAAAACATTCAGTACTTC.

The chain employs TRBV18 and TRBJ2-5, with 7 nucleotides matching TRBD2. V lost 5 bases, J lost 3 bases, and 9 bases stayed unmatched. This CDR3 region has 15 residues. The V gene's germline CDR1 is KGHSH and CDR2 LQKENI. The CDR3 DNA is TGTGCCAGCTCAACGGGGGGAGGACTAGAAGAGACCCAGTACTTC. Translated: CASSTGGGLEETQYF.

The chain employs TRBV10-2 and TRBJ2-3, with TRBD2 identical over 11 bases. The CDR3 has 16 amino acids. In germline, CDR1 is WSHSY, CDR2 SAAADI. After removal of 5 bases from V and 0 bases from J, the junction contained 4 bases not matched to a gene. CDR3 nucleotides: TGCGCCAGCAGTTTAGCGGGAGGGGTTAGCACAGATACGCAGTATTTT. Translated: CASSLAGGVSTDTQYF.

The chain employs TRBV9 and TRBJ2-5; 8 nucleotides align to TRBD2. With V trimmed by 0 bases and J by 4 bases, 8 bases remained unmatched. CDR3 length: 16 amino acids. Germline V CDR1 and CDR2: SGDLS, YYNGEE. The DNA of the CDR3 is TGTGCCAGCAGCGTAGGGTCGGCGGGGGGTCGAGAGACCCAGTACTTC. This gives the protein CASSVGSAGGRETQYF.